This is a list of T cell receptor beta chains from one sample in a study of siplizumab effects on memory and regulatory T cells. Assay: immunoSEQ multiplex PCR; the TCRdb copy retains only in-frame clones and omits some. The sample comprises 100,000 or so clones, 90% to 95% of which are singletons, and around 0.68% rests with the top ten. The sample comprised Tregs sorted from blood. These receptors were taken from a human donor in good health. Each CDR3 is given without its conserved first and last residue.

V gene	J gene	CDR3 protein
TRBV2	TRBJ2-5	ASLLFAGGGETQY
TRBV6-1	TRBJ2-7	ASSDLYGGSVTYEQY
TRBV30	TRBJ2-7	AWTKDPTSPVSYEQY
TRBV5-4	TRBJ1-4	ASSSPSEREKLF
TRBV7-9	TRBJ1-4	ASSLALFRPATNEKLF
TRBV2	TRBJ2-2	ASSEVGQVSTGELF
TRBV18	TRBJ2-6	ASSPPGANVLT
TRBV6-1	TRBJ2-7	ASSDRYEQY
TRBV5-5	TRBJ2-6	ASSRSMGQAFSGANVLT
TRBV18	TRBJ1-1	ASSPPSLSGTEAF
TRBV21-1	TRBJ1-5	ASSKGEGANYNQPQH
TRBV7-8	TRBJ1-1	ASSLVGALDTEAF
TRBV6-1	TRBJ2-7	ASSVTGGGYEQY
TRBV5-1	TRBJ2-7	ASSLVQGLAGGSSYEQY
TRBV19	TRBJ2-1	ASRGSGTYNEQF
TRBV6-1	TRBJ2-7	ASSWRAGNEQY
TRBV10-3	TRBJ2-5	AISAGQGAMETQY
TRBV19	TRBJ1-1	ATKPRVSAEAF
TRBV5-6	TRBJ2-2	ASSLAQGFVDTGELF
TRBV6-6	TRBJ2-7	ASSYSVGTGSYEQY
TRBV2	TRBJ2-2	ASSGSGVVGELF
TRBV19	TRBJ1-5	ARNDRGWSNQPQH
TRBV4-2	TRBJ2-3	ASSPRGSADTQY
TRBV10-3	TRBJ2-7	AIRSTSHEQY
TRBV19	TRBJ1-3	ASSMDFGWHRDVNTIY
TRBV10-3	TRBJ2-3	ATRWDVSTDTQY